This is a list of T cell receptor beta chains from one sample in a study of human T cells and chemical hapten exposure. A single record per CDR3 protein comes from TCRdb applying MiXCR to the RACE reads. The repertoire includes about 40,000 distinct CDR3 sequences, more than 8.5% of them detected once, and approximately 15% sits in the top ten. Specimen: whole blood, collected in connection with sensitization to the hapten diphenylcyclopropenone (DPC). Receptor source: a woman between 40 and 55 years old with alopecia areata. Some clones in this sample may be carry-over from other donors' samples. CDR3s leave out the opening cysteine and the closing phenylalanine or tryptophan. Clone size, where shown, is once, few, many, or a class for clones that have expanded.

CDR3 length	J gene	V gene	clone size	CDR3 protein
12	TRBJ1-2	TRBV7-8	many	ASSRNPGKDGYT
12	TRBJ1-3	TRBV6-1	many	ASSDDWIRNTIY
15	TRBJ1-4	TRBV6-6	many	ASSYAQGEGTNEKLF
12	TRBJ2-2	TRBV7-3	few	ASSFSGGTGELF
14	TRBJ1-5	TRBV9	many	ASSGGTGDSNQPQH
9	TRBJ1-1	TRBV6-2/TRBV6-3	few	ASIDRTEAF
19	TRBJ2-6	TRBV6-1	many	ASSEVKANGQANSGANVLT
15	TRBJ2-7	TRBV4-1	many	ASSQDGTVGSQSEQY
12	TRBJ2-7	TRBV30	many	AWSIGQGAYEQY
10	TRBJ1-2	TRBV19	many	ASNSGGYGYT
12	TRBJ2-1	TRBV4-2	many	ASSQGGGAWEQF
11	TRBJ1-1	TRBV11-2	many	ASSLGPGGKAF
15	TRBJ1-1	TRBV18	NA	ASSPFRDGRGRTEAF
13	TRBJ1-5	TRBV7-2	many	ASSFVGGGNQPQH
13	TRBJ2-3	TRBV7-2	few	ASSLAGGPTDTQY
13	TRBJ2-1	TRBV3-1	NA	ASSQGTSVYNEQF
11	TRBJ2-2	TRBV11-2	many	ASSLSNTGELF
15	TRBJ1-1	TRBV5-1	NA	ASSAAGTGDVNTEAF
11	TRBJ2-4	TRBV6-4	many	ASSDGKKNIQY
12	TRBJ1-5	TRBV6-2/TRBV6-3	many	ASSYTRDNQPQH
14	TRBJ2-3	TRBV27	NA	ASSFIGGLSADTQY
13	TRBJ2-3	TRBV3-1	many	ASSQWQGTTDTQY
12	TRBJ1-4	TRBV20-1	many	SAGRGATNEKLF
10	TRBJ2-1	TRBV2	NA	ASSGDRYEQF
12	TRBJ2-1	TRBV7-9	many	ASSYGGMGNEQF
15	TRBJ2-5	TRBV3-1	many	ASSRGPAVAGMKTQY
12	TRBJ2-2	TRBV15	many	ATSKSTGVGELF
10	TRBJ2-4	TRBV12-3/TRBV12-4	many	ASSSGADIQY
14	TRBJ2-6	TRBV12-5	many	ASAQDRPSGANVLT
14	TRBJ2-7	TRBV6-6	many	ASSYSMTSGDYEQY
15	TRBJ2-5	TRBV7-2	NA	ASSLARQGADGETQY
12	TRBJ2-2	TRBV24-1	NA	ATAGLTNTGELF
14	TRBJ2-1	TRBV29-1	many	SVEDRAGAPYNEQF
10	TRBJ1-2	TRBV20-1	NA	SASITVMGYT
11	TRBJ1-6	TRBV14	many	ASSLQGNSPLH
14	TRBJ2-6	TRBV7-9	few	ASSATGASGANVLT
13	TRBJ2-2	TRBV20-1	many	SASQGTSGTGELF
11	TRBJ2-7	TRBV28	few	ASSPGGRGEQY
9	TRBJ2-5	TRBV28	NA	ASSFRDRQY
13	TRBJ2-5	TRBV6-5	many	ASSRQGGLQETQY
10	TRBJ2-7	TRBV2	many	ASSGAGVEQY
19	TRBJ2-3	TRBV4-3	many	ASSQDSTGALNVPSTDTQY
15	TRBJ2-2	TRBV7-7	many	ASSPLEGGANTGELF
17	TRBJ1-5	TRBV11-2	many	ASSLGSVTQGASNQPQH
9	TRBJ1-2	TRBV25-1	many	ASSRNYGYT